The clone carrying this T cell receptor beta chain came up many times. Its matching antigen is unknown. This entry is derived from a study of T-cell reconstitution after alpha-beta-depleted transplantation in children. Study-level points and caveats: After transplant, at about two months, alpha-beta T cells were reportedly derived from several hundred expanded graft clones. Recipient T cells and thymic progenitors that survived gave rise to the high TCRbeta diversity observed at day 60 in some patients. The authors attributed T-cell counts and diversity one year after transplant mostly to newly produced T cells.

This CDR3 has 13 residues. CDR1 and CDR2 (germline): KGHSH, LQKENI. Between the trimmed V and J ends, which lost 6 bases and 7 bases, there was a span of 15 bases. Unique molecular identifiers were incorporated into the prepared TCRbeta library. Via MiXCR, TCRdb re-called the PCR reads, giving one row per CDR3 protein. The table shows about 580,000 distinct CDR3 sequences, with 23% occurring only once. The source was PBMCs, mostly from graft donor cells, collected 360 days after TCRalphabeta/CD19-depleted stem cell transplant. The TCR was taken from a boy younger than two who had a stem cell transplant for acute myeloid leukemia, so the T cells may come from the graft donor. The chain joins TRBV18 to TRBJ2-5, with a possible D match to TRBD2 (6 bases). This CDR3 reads CASSLAKTGTQYF. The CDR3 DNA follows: TGTGCCAGCTCGCTAGCGAAAACGGGGACCCAGTACTTC.